These 11 T cell receptor beta chains originate from one sample sequenced in a study of T cells in Graves' hyperthyroidism and ophthalmopathy (dated by TCRdb to between 2017 and 2020). Library construction relied on multiplex PCR. TCRdb shows the sequencer as Illumina HiSeq 2000. The TCR beta CDR3 regions were amplified from the RNA transcripts. A first-round RT-PCR of the TCR CDR3 used the HTBI primer set with the Qiagen OneStep RT-PCR kit. In TCRdb, the public reads were trimmed at Q25 with fastp and aligned with MiXCR, with productive beta chains retained. Each CDR3 protein gets just one entry, which takes the most common genes and DNA from the rows behind it. Across this sample there are about 290,000 distinct CDR3 sequences, with more than 10% seen only once. Of the sample, 7.5% to 8% falls within the top ten clones. The specimen was blood. The receptor source for this set is a woman aged 25 to 39 with Graves' hyperthyroidism that later progressed to Graves' ophthalmopathy.

This clonotype has at least ten counts. V and J are TRBV27 and TRBJ2-7; D may be TRBD1 (5 bases). The CDR3 covers 14 residues. CDR1 is MNHEY, CDR2 SMNVEV, per germline (reference sequence). V dropped 2 bases and J dropped 1 base, with 9 bases sitting between them. In nucleotides, the CDR3 is TGTGCCAGCAGTTTAACCCGACAGTCCTACGAGCAGTACTTC. This gives the protein CASSLTRQSYEQYF.

J is TRBJ2-7 and V is TRBV12-3 or TRBV12-4; D might be TRBD1 (5 bases). The V gene lost 2 bases and the J gene lost 6 bases, with 8 bases spanning the gap. This CDR3 comprises 12 residues. The CDR3 spells CASSLSRVEQYF. DNA of the CDR3: TGTGCCAGCAGTTTATCCAGGGTCGAGCAGTACTTC.

This clonotype has a count of ten or more. V is TRBV7-3 and J is TRBJ2-3; no clear D. The CDR3 covers 12 residues. V lost 11 bases to trimming and J lost 0 bases, with 9 bases between them. Germline CDR1 is SGHTA and CDR2 is FQGTGA. The CDR3 coding sequence is TGTGCCGGCCCCTCTAGCACAGATACGCAGTATTTT. Encoded protein: CAGPSSTDTQYF.

This clonotype was seen ten or more times. This chain links TRBV4-2 with TRBJ1-5; TRBD1 aligns across 10 bases. There are 15 residues in the CDR3. The germline CDR1 and CDR2 sequences are LGHNA and YNFKEQ. The ends lost 0 bases at V and 6 bases at J; junction bases unmatched: 2. CDR3 loop: CASSQDGTGVQPQHF. CDR3 nucleotide sequence: TGTGCCAGCAGCCAAGATGGGACAGGGGTTCAGCCCCAGCATTTT.

CDR3 sequence: CASSRGTDGLRAGQYF. In DNA, the CDR3 is TGTGCCAGCTCACGTGGGACAGACGGCCTACGAGCGGGGCAGTACTTC. The chain recombines TRBV18 with TRBJ2-7; D may be TRBD1 (7 bases). V shed 4 bases and J shed 9 bases, with 25 bases lying between them. CDR1 is KGHSH, CDR2 LQKENI, per germline. The CDR3 sequence is 16 residues long.

This clonotype was seen repeatedly, ten times or more. With a much larger clone just one base away, this may be a read error. V usage is TRBV20-1 and J usage is TRBJ2-2, with D possibly TRBD2 on 5 matching bases. This CDR3 region has 13 residues. Germline V lookup: CDR1 DFQATT, CDR2 SNEGSKA (reference sequence). The DNA of the CDR3 is TGCAGTGCTAGGGTGGCCTTCGCCGGGAAGCTGTTTTTT. It specifies CSARVAFAGKLFF.

The genes are TRBV9 and TRBJ2-2; the match to TRBD1 covers 8 bases. The germline CDR1 and CDR2 sequences are SGDLS and YYNGEE. Unmatched junction bases numbered 11, after V lost 4 bases and J lost 6 bases. The CDR3 has 16 residues. CDR3: CASSPRTGSVSGELFF. DNA of the CDR3: TGTGCCAGCAGCCCTAGGACAGGGAGCGTCTCCGGGGAGCTGTTTTTT.

V is TRBV7-8 and J is TRBJ1-3; D remains ambiguous. Trimming stripped 8 bases from V and 0 bases from J, with 14 bases between. This CDR3 is 15 amino acids long. Looked up from germline, CDR1 is SGHVS and CDR2 is FQNEAQ. The CDR3: CASASPDYSGNTIYF. CDR3 DNA: TGTGCCAGCGCTTCACCGGACTACTCTGGAAACACCATATATTTT.

This clonotype was seen many times. J is TRBJ2-1 and V is TRBV5-1; D not certain. V was clipped by 0 bases and J by 3 bases, with 10 bases between them. CDR3 length: 15 residues. Germline CDR1 and CDR2: SGHRS and YFSETQ. The CDR3 loop reads CASSLAPFGYNEQFF. Written as DNA, the CDR3 is TGCGCCAGCAGCTTGGCTCCCTTTGGCTACAATGAGCAGTTCTTC.

To note about this clonotype: A read error is possible here, since a much larger clone lies one base away. V gene TRBV20-1 combines with J gene TRBJ2-1, with D hard to call. Germline CDR1 reads DFQATT; CDR2 reads SNEGSKA (reference sequence). The CDR3 runs to 15 residues. The CDR3 nucleotides are TGCGGTTACCCCCTTGGCGCCCCGTCCTACAATGAGCAGTTCTTC. It yields the protein CGYPLGAPSYNEQFF.

J is TRBJ2-7 and V is TRBV7-6, with 7 bases fitting TRBD2. CDR3 length equals 17 residues. V shed 1 base, J shed 0 bases, and the junction held 9 bases outside the gene matches. CDR1 is SGHVS, CDR2 FNYEAQ, per germline. The CDR3 protein is CASSLEASGSISYEQYF. The CDR3 DNA is TGTGCCAGCAGCTTAGAAGCTAGCGGCAGCATCTCCTACGAGCAGTACTTC.